A selection of T cell receptor beta chains follows, all from one sample in a study of cytomegalovirus exposure and HLA in healthy donors. Libraries were prepared by immunoSEQ multiplex PCR; TCRdb keeps only in-frame clonotypes and omits some of them. The sample lists 100,000 to 150,000 clones, 55% to 75% occurring once. Sequenced input: PBMCs. These receptors were collected from a man younger than 40 in good health and CMV-seronegative. Both conserved end residues are part of each CDR3. The order of the fields is D gene, V gene, clone size, J gene, CDR3 DNA, CDR3 protein. The D gene is left open where the match is weak. The size field is filled for only some rows; it gives once, few, many or a size class.

>-|TRBV28|-|TRBJ2-7
TGTGCCAGCAGTTCCCCCTCGGAGGGCCAATACTACGAGCAGTACTTC
CASSSPSEGQYYEQYF
>TRBD1|TRBV6-5|-|TRBJ1-2
TGTGCCAGCCTAAGGACAGGGTTGGGCTATGGCTACACCTTC
CASLRTGLGYGYTF
>-|TRBV25-1|-|TRBJ1-1
TGTGCCAGCAGTGATTATAACACTGAAGCTTTCTTT
CASSDYNTEAFF
>TRBD2|TRBV6-1|-|TRBJ2-7
TGTGCCAGCAGTGCCGAGACTAGCGGGGTTATTTACGAGCAGTACTTC
CASSAETSGVIYEQYF
>-|TRBV4-1|-|TRBJ2-7
TGCGCCAGCAGCCAGAGGGTCGAAAGCGAGCAGTACTTC
CASSQRVESEQYF
>TRBD2|TRBV2|-|TRBJ2-3
TGTGCCAGCAGGATCCTAGCGGGGGGCGGCACAGATACGCAGTATTTT
CASRILAGGGTDTQYF
>-|TRBV28|-|TRBJ2-5
TGTGCCAGCAGTGCTCAGGACAACTTCCAAGAGACCCAGTACTTC
CASSAQDNFQETQYF
>TRBD1|TRBV28|-|TRBJ2-4
TGTGCCAGCAGTCCGGACAGGTCCGCAGTCTGGAACATTCAGTACTTC
CASSPDRSAVWNIQYF
>TRBD1|TRBV19|-|TRBJ1-5
TGTGCCAGTATGGACAGGGTCGGCAATCAGCCCCAGCATTTT
CASMDRVGNQPQHF
>-|TRBV7-9|-|TRBJ1-1
TGTGCCAGCAGCTTAGCTACCAGGGCTGAAGCTTTCTTT
CASSLATRAEAFF
>-|TRBV25-1|-|TRBJ1-3
TGTGCCAGCAGAAAAGGGAGCTCTGGAAACACCATATATTTT
CASRKGSSGNTIYF
>-|TRBV10-1|-|TRBJ2-2
TGCGCCAGCAGTAGAACTTCGAACCACACCGGGGAGCTGTTTTTT
CASSRTSNHTGELFF
>-|TRBV5-6|-|TRBJ1-5
TGTGCCAGCAGCTTACTCCAGGGCTATCAGCCCCAGCATTTT
CASSLLQGYQPQHF
>-|TRBV2|-|TRBJ2-5
TGTGCCAGCAGGCCCTTTAGCACGCTGGAGACCCAGTACTTC
CASRPFSTLETQYF
>-|TRBV5-1|-|TRBJ2-2
TGCGCCAGCAGCTTGGAGAGGGTGAACACCGGGGAGTTGTTTTTT
CASSLERVNTGELFF
>TRBD2|TRBV7-9|-|TRBJ2-3
TGTGCCAGCAGCTTAGGCCTAGCGGGGGGACGCACAGATACGCAGTATTTT
CASSLGLAGGRTDTQYF
>-|TRBV7-9|few|TRBJ2-2
TGTGCCAGCAGCTTACCCCCCCGGCTGTTTTTT
CASSLPPRLFF
>-|TRBV9|-|TRBJ2-5
TGTGCCAGCAGCCCGGGGGAGAGGGGTAGAGAGACCCAGTACTTC
CASSPGERGRETQYF
>-|TRBV4-1|-|TRBJ1-1
TGCGCCAGCAGCCAAGTGTCATTTAGTATCGACACTGAAGCTTTCTTT
CASSQVSFSIDTEAFF
>-|TRBV12-2|-|TRBJ1-1
TGTGCAAGTCGTCTTCATTGTCGTCGGCTAGACGTAAAAGCTTTCTTT
CASRLHCRRLDVKAFF
>-|TRBV5-3|once|TRBJ1-5
TGTGCCAGAAGCCACCCAGGCCGTCCCAATCAGCCCCAGCATTTT
CARSHPGRPNQPQHF
>-|TRBV6-4|-|TRBJ2-1
TGTGCCAGCAGAACTAAGGCGGGTGAGCAGTTCTTC
CASRTKAGEQFF
>-|TRBV19|-|TRBJ1-6
TGTGCCAGTAGTATATTACAGGGAGAATCACCCCTCCACTTT
CASSILQGESPLHF
>TRBD2|TRBV7-6|-|TRBJ2-7
TGTGCCAGCAGCTATACCCCTTCTAGCGGGGGGTTCTACGAGCAGTACTTC
CASSYTPSSGGFYEQYF
>TRBD2|TRBV6-6|-|TRBJ2-3
TGTGCCAGTAATGGACTAGCGGGGTTCGATACGCAGTATTTT
CASNGLAGFDTQYF
>TRBD2|TRBV6-5|-|TRBJ2-1
TGTGCCAGCATCCCGTTAGCGGGGGGTCGTAATGAGCAGTTCTTC
CASIPLAGGRNEQFF
>TRBD1|TRBV19|-|TRBJ2-3
TGTGCCAGTAGTCCAAGGACAGGGGTGCGGACAGATACGCAGTATTTT
CASSPRTGVRTDTQYF
>-|TRBV7-9|few|TRBJ1-1
TGTGCCAGCAGCTTAGCACTCCTGGTGAACACTGAAGCTTTCTTT
CASSLALLVNTEAFF
>-|TRBV27|-|TRBJ1-2
TGTGCCAGCAGTTTACTTTCCGGGAACGATGGCTACACCTTC
CASSLLSGNDGYTF
>-|TRBV25-1|-|TRBJ2-7
TGTGCCAGCAGTGAATTTACGGGGGGCGGTCCCTACGAGCAGTACTTC
CASSEFTGGGPYEQYF
>TRBD2|TRBV30|-|TRBJ2-3
TGTGCCTGGAGTGTACTAGAATTCGGGGGGGCAGATACGCAGTATTTT
CAWSVLEFGGADTQYF
>TRBD1|TRBV18|-|TRBJ1-1
TGTGCCAGCTCACCTCAGACAGGGGTTAACACTGAAGCTTTCTTT
CASSPQTGVNTEAFF
>TRBD1|TRBV11-1|-|TRBJ1-1
TGTGCCAGCAGCTCGACAGGGCCCCTAACTGAAGCTTTCTTT
CASSSTGPLTEAFF
>TRBD2|TRBV11-1|-|TRBJ2-3
TGTGCCAGCAGCTTCAAGCGGGGGATAGCAGATACGCAGTATTTT
CASSFKRGIADTQYF
>-|TRBV4-1|-|TRBJ1-2
TGCGCCAGCAGCCAAGATGACAGCGCATATGGCTACACCTTC
CASSQDDSAYGYTF
>-|TRBV18|-|TRBJ1-5
TGTGCCAGCTCACCAGTAGACAGGCTCACCCCCAATCAGCCCCAGCATTTT
CASSPVDRLTPNQPQHF
>-|TRBV10-3|-|TRBJ2-1
TGTGCCATCAGTGATTATCAGGACAATGAGCAGTTCTTC
CAISDYQDNEQFF
>-|TRBV10-3|-|TRBJ1-2
TGTGCCATCAGTGCTAGTCCTAACTATGGCTACACCTTC
CAISASPNYGYTF
>-|TRBV5-1|-|TRBJ2-7
TGCGCCAGCAGCTACTTAGCTGACGAGCAGTACTTC
CASSYLADEQYF
>-|TRBV6-5|-|TRBJ2-3
TGTGCCAGCAGTTACTCGGGGGGGGCCACAGATACGCAGTATTTT
CASSYSGGATDTQYF
>-|TRBV2|-|TRBJ2-5
TGTGCCAGCAGCGGGGAATTGGAAACCCAGTACTTC
CASSGELETQYF
>TRBD1|TRBV5-1|-|TRBJ1-1
TGCGCCAGCAGCCAACAGGCGACAGGGGCGAACACTGAAGCTTTCTTT
CASSQQATGANTEAFF
>-|TRBV28|-|TRBJ1-2
TGTGCCAGCAGTTTGGCGGCAGGGTATGACTATGGCTACACCTTC
CASSLAAGYDYGYTF
>-|TRBV29-1|-|TRBJ1-1
TGCAGCGTTCAGGAGGGGACCCTTTACACTGAAGCTTTCTTT
CSVQEGTLYTEAFF
>TRBD1|TRBV5-4|-|TRBJ1-3
TGCGCCAGCAGCCAAGATACAGGGGGCTCTGGAAACACCATATATTTT
CASSQDTGGSGNTIYF
>-|TRBV2|-|TRBJ1-1
TGTGCCAGCAGTGAAGCCCCCCGAGGACAGCCTGAAGCTTTCTTT
CASSEAPRGQPEAFF
>-|TRBV7-8|-|TRBJ2-7
TGTGCCAGCAAGCAGGGGCCGGCATACGAGCAGTACTTC
CASKQGPAYEQYF
>-|TRBV7-9|-|TRBJ1-5
TGTGCCAGCAGCTTAGGCGGTGTAGGAAGCAATCAGCCCCAGCATTTT
CASSLGGVGSNQPQHF
>TRBD2|TRBV7-9|few|TRBJ2-3
TGTGCCAGCAGCTTCGAACTAGCGGGGGGCACAGATACGCAGTATTTT
CASSFELAGGTDTQYF
>-|TRBV27|few|TRBJ2-5
TGTGCCAGCAGTTTTTACAGGGACCCTCGGGAGACCCAGTACTTC
CASSFYRDPRETQYF
>TRBD2|TRBV4-3|few|TRBJ2-5
TGCGCCAGCAGCCAAGTGGTGGCTAGCGGGGGGACGGAAGAGACCCAGTACTTC
CASSQVVASGGTEETQYF
>-|TRBV29-1|-|TRBJ1-1
TGCAGCGTTACCGGACAGACCCTGAACACTGAAGCTTTCTTT
CSVTGQTLNTEAFF
>-|TRBV7-2|-|TRBJ1-3
TGTGCCAGCAGCTTAGTGGGGGCGAGGGTCGGAAACACCATATATTTT
CASSLVGARVGNTIYF
>-|TRBV7-9|-|TRBJ2-7
TGTTCCAGCAGCTCCACCGGGAGTTCCTACGAGCAGTACTTC
CSSSSTGSSYEQYF
>-|TRBV28|-|TRBJ2-5
TGTGCCAGCAGCCAGGTCAACGGCGGGTCCCAGTACTTC
CASSQVNGGSQYF
>TRBD2|TRBV5-1|few|TRBJ2-7
TGCGCCAGCAGCGAAGGGACTAGCGGGGGGGCCCTCTCCTACGAGCAGTACTTC
CASSEGTSGGALSYEQYF
>-|TRBV4-2|-|TRBJ2-6
TGTGCCAGCAGCCCCCGCTCTGGGGCCAACGTCCTGACTTTC
CASSPRSGANVLTF
>-|TRBV4-3|-|TRBJ1-3
TGCGCCAGCAGCCAGGTCCTGAGGGACACCATATATTTT
CASSQVLRDTIYF
>-|TRBV7-8|-|TRBJ1-2
TGTGCCAGCAGCTTAGCGGCGACTCGGCGGGACTATGGCTACACCTTC
CASSLAATRRDYGYTF
>-|TRBV9|-|TRBJ1-5
TGTGCCAGCAACGGAGGGGGGGTACATCAGCCCCAGCATTTT
CASNGGGVHQPQHF